These 8 T cell receptor beta chains share one sample of origin, sequenced in a study of Ad26.COV2.S vaccination and SARS-CoV-2 variants. The treatment here: roughly 19 received Ad26.COV2.S at low or high dose, single or two shots; five or six received placebo; per-sample allocation not given. Collection of samples fell on day 63 after the first vaccine or placebo injection. Profiling relied on immunoSEQ multiplex PCR, and the TCRdb table lists in-frame clones only, not all of them. The sample lists 300,000 to 400,000 clones, around 87% occurring once. Sequenced here: peripheral blood, sampled in a trial of Ad26.COV2.S vaccine versus placebo. The receptors shown here come from a person between 18 and 65 years old who received the Ad26.COV2.S COVID-19 vaccine or a placebo.

This chain connects TRBV6-5 to TRBJ2-1; unclear D gene. Trimming pared 7 bases from V and 3 bases from J, leaving 13 bases between. This CDR3 comprises 14 residues. Germline lookup yields CDR1 MNHEY and CDR2 SVGAGI. The CDR3 DNA sequence: TGTGCCAGCAACAAGGGTGGGAACTACAATGAGCAGTTCTTC. It is translated as CASNKGGNYNEQFF.

This clone came up a few times. The gene calls are TRBV19 and TRBJ2-2; D remains unclear. The CDR3 loop spans 12 amino acids. V dropped 9 bases and J dropped 6 bases, with 11 bases sitting between them. Germline assignment: CDR1 LNHDA and CDR2 SQIVND (reference sequence). This chain's CDR3 is CASTERAGELFF. CDR3 nucleotide sequence: TGTGCCAGCACAGAAAGGGCCGGGGAGCTGTTTTTT.

This sequence joins TRBV7-9 and TRBJ1-2, with D unclear. The CDR3 runs 16 residues. Germline CDR1 and CDR2: SEHNR and FQNEAQ (reference sequence). Between the trimmed V and J ends, which lost 1 base and 6 bases, there was a span of 18 bases. This chain's CDR3 is CASSLEFNSGGNGYTF. The CDR3 region has the DNA TGTGCCAGCAGCTTAGAGTTTAACAGCGGAGGGAATGGCTACACCTTC.

The chain joins TRBV29-1 to TRBJ2-1; 7 positions agree with TRBD2. After removal of 2 bases from V and 3 bases from J, the junction contained 13 bases not matched to a gene. The germline CDR1 and CDR2 sequences are SQVTM and ANQGSEA. The CDR3 runs to 17 residues. The CDR3 reads CSVERGVVPDFYNEQFF. In DNA, the CDR3 is TGCAGCGTTGAACGGGGGGTGGTCCCAGACTTCTACAATGAGCAGTTCTTC.

Only one count was recorded for this clone. The gene calls are TRBV5-1 and TRBJ2-1; 10 bases are a match to TRBD2. The germline V gene encodes CDR1 SGHRS and CDR2 YFSETQ. V lost 2 bases, J lost 8 bases, and 7 bases stayed unmatched. The CDR3 has 15 amino acids. For the CDR3, the DNA is TGCGCCAGCAGCTTATGGACTAGCGGTGCCGATGAGCAGTTCTTC. The encoded protein is CASSLWTSGADEQFF.

V and J are TRBV7-3 and TRBJ2-1, with D tentatively TRBD1 (7 bases). Trimming removed 5 bases at V and 0 bases at J, with 23 bases between. The CDR3 is 19 residues long. Germline values: CDR1 SGHTA, CDR2 FQGTGA. Here the CDR3 reads CASSPRARGAASSYNEQFF. The CDR3 coding sequence is TGTGCCAGCAGCCCGAGGGCCAGGGGGGCTGCAAGCTCCTACAATGAGCAGTTCTTC.

This clone was recorded a few times. This rearrangement joins TRBV7-9 to TRBJ1-5; no firm D call. V was clipped by 1 base and J by 2 bases, with 3 bases between them. Germline V gene sequence: CDR1 SEHNR, CDR2 FQNEAQ (reference sequence). The CDR3 is 13 amino acids. CDR3 amino acids: CASSLDGNQPQHF. For the CDR3, the DNA is TGTGCCAGCAGCTTAGATGGCAATCAGCCCCAGCATTTT.

The V and J genes are TRBV29-1 and TRBJ2-7; 11 positions match TRBD2. CDR1 and CDR2 from the germline V gene are SQVTM and ANQGSEA. V shed 4 bases, J shed 0 bases, and the junction held 2 bases outside the gene matches. The CDR3 spans 14 residues. CDR3 coding DNA: TGCAGCGTTGTAACTAGCGGGGGCTCCTACGAGCAGTACTTC. Translating it yields CSVVTSGGSYEQYF.